Listed below are T cell receptor beta chains from one sample, sequenced in a study of regulatory T cells in long-lasting Graves disease. TCRdb processed the multiplex PCR reads anew with MiXCR; each CDR3 protein has one entry. The profile shows some 370,000 distinct CDR3 sequences, 10% to 15% of them singletons. The same data also contributed to another study, on T cells in Graves' hyperthyroidism and ophthalmopathy.

The sample consisted of peripheral blood mononuclear cells (PBMCs), taken at new diagnosis, from a patient treated with antithyroid drugs. These receptors all come from a woman aged 18-35 years with Graves disease. Each CDR3 is given with its conserved first and last residue. D genes are given only for firm matches. The size field is filled for only some rows; it gives once, few, many or a size class.

D	size	V	J	DNA	CDR3
NA	many	TRBV6-9	TRBJ2-5	TGTGCCAGCAGTTACTCTTCTACTAGGAACCTCGAGACCCAGTACTTC	CASSYSSTRNLETQYF
TRBD1	many	TRBV29-1	TRBJ2-1	TGCAGCGTTAGACAGGGGTTCTACAATGAGCAGTTCTTC	CSVRQGFYNEQFF
NA	many	TRBV4-1	TRBJ1-2	TGCGCCAGCGCTTCCCGGGCCGGTAACTATGGCTACACCTTC	CASASRAGNYGYTF
NA	many	TRBV7-2	TRBJ1-5	TGTGCCAGCAGCTTAGGACGGTATCAGCCCCAGCATTTT	CASSLGRYQPQHF
TRBD1	few	TRBV6-1	TRBJ2-4	TGTGCCAGCAGACCCGACAGGGGAAGGAAAAACATTCAGTACTTC	CASRPDRGRKNIQYF
NA	NA	TRBV6-1	TRBJ2-7	TGTGCCAGCAGTCGCTTGATAGGCGGGTACGAGCAGTACTTC	CASSRLIGGYEQYF
NA	many	TRBV2	TRBJ1-1	TGTGCCAGCAGCCCCAATCTAAAGGGTGAGAACACTGAAGCTTTCTTT	CASSPNLKGENTEAFF
NA	NA	TRBV19	TRBJ2-2	TGTGCCAGTAGTATTTTGCCAAAGAACACCGGGGAGCTGTTTTTT	CASSILPKNTGELFF
NA	few	TRBV5-1	TRBJ2-5	TGCGCCAGCAGCTTGGAAGGGCAGGGAGAGACCCAGTACTTC	CASSLEGQGETQYF
NA	many	TRBV27	TRBJ2-3	TGTGCCAGCAGTTTGAAGGTTTCCGCAGATACGCAGTATTTT	CASSLKVSADTQYF
NA	many	TRBV7-2	TRBJ1-5	TGTGCCAGCAGCTTAGGCAGGGTGAGTCAGCCCCAGCATTTT	CASSLGRVSQPQHF
TRBD2	many	TRBV18	TRBJ2-1	TGTGCCAGCTCGGATCGGACTAGCGGAGTGCACAATGAGCAGTTCTTC	CASSDRTSGVHNEQFF
NA	many	TRBV20-1	TRBJ2-3	TGCAGTGCTCAATATGGGACAACAGATACGCAGTATTTT	CSAQYGTTDTQYF
NA	many	TRBV20-1	TRBJ1-1	TGCAGTGCGGTGGTGTGGAGTCTTGGCACTGAAGCTTTCTTT	CSAVVWSLGTEAFF
TRBD2	few	TRBV9	TRBJ2-1	TGTGCCAGCAGCGCCTTGACTAGCGGGGGGCCCAATGAGCAGTTCTTC	CASSALTSGGPNEQFF
NA	many	TRBV7-8	TRBJ1-5	TGTGCCAGCAGCTTATGGGAGGGGAGCGGCAATCAGCCCCAGCATTTT	CASSLWEGSGNQPQHF
NA	NA	TRBV20-1	TRBJ2-1	TGCAGTGCTGGGCGGGGGCCTACCTACAATGAGCAGTTCTTC	CSAGRGPTYNEQFF
NA	many	TRBV5-1	TRBJ1-2	TGCGCCAGCAGCTTGGAGTCGGCAGCAGGTGGCTACACCTTC	CASSLESAAGGYTF
NA	NA	TRBV5-1	TRBJ1-2	TGCGCCAGCGCAGACGTGTCGGACTATGGCTACACCTTC	CASADVSDYGYTF
NA	many	TRBV20-1	TRBJ1-1	TGCAGTGCTAGTCGGGGGAGGGACACTGAAGCTTTCTTT	CSASRGRDTEAFF
TRBD1	many	TRBV28	TRBJ2-5	TGTGCCAGCACAGGGGGACCCGTTGAGACCCAGTACTTC	CASTGGPVETQYF
NA	few	TRBV20-1	TRBJ2-7	TGCAGTGCTTCCCCCACCCTTGTCTCCTACGAGCAGTACTTC	CSASPTLVSYEQYF